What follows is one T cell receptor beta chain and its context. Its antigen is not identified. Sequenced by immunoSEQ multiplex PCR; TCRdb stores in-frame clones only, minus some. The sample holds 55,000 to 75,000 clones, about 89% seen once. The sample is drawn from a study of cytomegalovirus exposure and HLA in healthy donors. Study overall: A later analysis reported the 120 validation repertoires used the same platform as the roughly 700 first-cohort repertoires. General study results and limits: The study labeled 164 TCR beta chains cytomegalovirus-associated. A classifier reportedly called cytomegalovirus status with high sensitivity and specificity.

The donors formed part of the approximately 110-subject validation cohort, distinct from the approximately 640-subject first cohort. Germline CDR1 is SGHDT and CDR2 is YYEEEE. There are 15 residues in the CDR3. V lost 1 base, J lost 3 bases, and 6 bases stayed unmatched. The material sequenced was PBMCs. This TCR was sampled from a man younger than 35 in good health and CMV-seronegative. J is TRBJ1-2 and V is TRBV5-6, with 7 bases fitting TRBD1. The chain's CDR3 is CASSLNPTGDYGYTF. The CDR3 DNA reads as TGTGCCAGCAGCTTGAATCCAACAGGGGACTATGGCTACACCTTC.